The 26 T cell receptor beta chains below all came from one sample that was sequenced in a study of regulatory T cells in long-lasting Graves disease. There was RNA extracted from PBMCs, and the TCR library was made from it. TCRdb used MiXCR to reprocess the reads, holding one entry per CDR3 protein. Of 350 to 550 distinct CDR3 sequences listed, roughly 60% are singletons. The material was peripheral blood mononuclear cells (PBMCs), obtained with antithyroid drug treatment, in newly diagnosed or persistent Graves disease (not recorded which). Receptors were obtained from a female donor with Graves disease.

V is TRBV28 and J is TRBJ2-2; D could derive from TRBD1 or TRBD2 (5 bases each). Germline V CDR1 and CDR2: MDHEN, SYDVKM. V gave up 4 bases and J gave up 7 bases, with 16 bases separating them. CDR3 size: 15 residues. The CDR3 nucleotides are TGTGCCAGCAGTTGGGGGACGATATATGGCGGGGAGCTGTTTTTT. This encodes CASSWGTIYGGELFF. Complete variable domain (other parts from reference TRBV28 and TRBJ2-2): DVKVTQSSRYLVKRTGEKVFLECVQDMDHENMFWYRQDPGLGLRLIYFSYDVKMKEKGDIPEGYSVSREKKERFSLILESASTNQTSMYLCASSWGTIYGGELFFGEGSRLTVL.

The CDR3 sequence: CASARRRRHDEQYF. CDR3 bases: TGTGCTAGTGCTCGGCGACGCCGCCACGACGAGCAGTACTTC. The V gene is TRBV12-5, the J gene TRBJ2-7; D ambiguous. V was trimmed by 7 bases and J by 5 bases, leaving 18 bases between them. This CDR3 region has 14 residues. Germline values: CDR1 LGHNT, CDR2 FRNRAP.

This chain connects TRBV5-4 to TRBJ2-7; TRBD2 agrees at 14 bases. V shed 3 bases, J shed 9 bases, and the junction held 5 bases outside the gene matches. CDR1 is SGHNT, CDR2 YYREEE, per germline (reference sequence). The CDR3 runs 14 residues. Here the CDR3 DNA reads TGTGCCAGCAGCTCCGGGACTAGCGGGAGTTGGCAGTACTTC. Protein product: CASSSGTSGSWQYF. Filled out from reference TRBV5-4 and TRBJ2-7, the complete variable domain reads ETGVTQSPTHLIKTRGQQVTLRCSSQSGHNTVSWYQQALGQGPQFIFQYYREEENGRGNFPPRFSGLQFPNYSSELNVNALELDDSALYLCASSSGTSGSWQYFGPGTRLTVT.

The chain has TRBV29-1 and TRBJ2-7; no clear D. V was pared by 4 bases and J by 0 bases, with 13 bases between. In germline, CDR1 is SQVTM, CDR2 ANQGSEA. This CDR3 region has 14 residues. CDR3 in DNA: TGCAGCGTTGTATCGGCTAAGAGCTCCTACGAGCAGTACTTC. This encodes CSVVSAKSSYEQYF.

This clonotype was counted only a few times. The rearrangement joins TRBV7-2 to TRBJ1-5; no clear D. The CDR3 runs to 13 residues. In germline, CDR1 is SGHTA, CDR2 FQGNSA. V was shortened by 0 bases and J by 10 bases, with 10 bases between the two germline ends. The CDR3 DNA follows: TGTGCCAGCAGCTTAGCCCACCTATCTCCCCAGCATTTT. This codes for CASSLAHLSPQHF.

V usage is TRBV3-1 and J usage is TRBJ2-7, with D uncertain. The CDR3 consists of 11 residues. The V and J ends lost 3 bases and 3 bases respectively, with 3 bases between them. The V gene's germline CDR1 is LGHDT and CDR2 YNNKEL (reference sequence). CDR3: CASSHSYEQYF. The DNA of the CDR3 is TGTGCCAGCAGCCATAGCTACGAGCAGTACTTC.

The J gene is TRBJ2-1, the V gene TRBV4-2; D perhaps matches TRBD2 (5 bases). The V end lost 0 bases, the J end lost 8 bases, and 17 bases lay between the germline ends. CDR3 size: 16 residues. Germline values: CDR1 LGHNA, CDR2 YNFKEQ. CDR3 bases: TGTGCCAGCAGCCAAGAGATTGGCCTAGCTTCCGATGAGCAGTTCTTC. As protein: CASSQEIGLASDEQFF.

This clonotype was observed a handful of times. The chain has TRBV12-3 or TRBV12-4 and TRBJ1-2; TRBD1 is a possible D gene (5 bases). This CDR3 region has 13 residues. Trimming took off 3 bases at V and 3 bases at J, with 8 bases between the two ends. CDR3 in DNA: TGTGCCAGCAGTTTGGGGGGGGACTATGGCTACACCTTC. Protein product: CASSLGGDYGYTF.

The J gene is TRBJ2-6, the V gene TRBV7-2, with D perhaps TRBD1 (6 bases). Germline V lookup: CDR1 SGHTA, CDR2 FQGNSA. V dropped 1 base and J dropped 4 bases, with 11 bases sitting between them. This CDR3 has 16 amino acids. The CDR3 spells CASSLEAGVGANVLTF. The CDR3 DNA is TGTGCCAGCAGCTTAGAGGCAGGGGTCGGGGCCAACGTCCTGACTTTC.

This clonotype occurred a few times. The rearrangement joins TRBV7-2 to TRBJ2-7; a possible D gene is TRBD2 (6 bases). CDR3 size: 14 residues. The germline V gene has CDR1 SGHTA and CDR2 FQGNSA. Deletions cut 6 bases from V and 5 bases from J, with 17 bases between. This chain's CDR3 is CASSLTPLADEQYF. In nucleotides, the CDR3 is TGTGCCAGCAGTTTAACCCCACTAGCAGACGAGCAGTACTTC. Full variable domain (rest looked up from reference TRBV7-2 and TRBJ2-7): GAGVSQSPSNKVTEKGKDVELRCDPISGHTALYWYRQSLGQGLEFLIYFQGNSAPDKSGLPSDRFSAERTGGSVSTLTIQRTQQEDSAVYLCASSLTPLADEQYFGPGTRLTVT.

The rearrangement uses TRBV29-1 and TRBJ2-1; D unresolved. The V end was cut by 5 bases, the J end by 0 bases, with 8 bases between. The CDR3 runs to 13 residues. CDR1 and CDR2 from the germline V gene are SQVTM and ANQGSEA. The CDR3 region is CSVLAISYNEQFF. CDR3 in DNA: TGCAGCGTTTTGGCAATCTCCTACAATGAGCAGTTCTTC.

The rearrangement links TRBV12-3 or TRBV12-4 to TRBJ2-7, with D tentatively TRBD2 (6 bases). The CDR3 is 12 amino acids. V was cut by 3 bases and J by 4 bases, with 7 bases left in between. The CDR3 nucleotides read TGTGCCAGCAGTTTTAGCGGATACGAGCAGTACTTC. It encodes CASSFSGYEQYF.

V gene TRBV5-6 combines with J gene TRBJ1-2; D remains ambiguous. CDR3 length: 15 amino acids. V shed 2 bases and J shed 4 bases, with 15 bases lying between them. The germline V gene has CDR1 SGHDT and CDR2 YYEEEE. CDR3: CASSFGRLGVYGYTF. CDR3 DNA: TGTGCCAGCAGCTTCGGACGGTTGGGAGTCTATGGCTACACCTTC. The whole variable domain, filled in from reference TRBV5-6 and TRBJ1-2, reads DAGVTQSPTHLIKTRGQQVTLRCSPKSGHDTVSWYQQALGQGPQFIFQYYEEEERQRGNFPDRFSGHQFPNYSSELNVNALLLGDSALYLCASSFGRLGVYGYTFGSGTRLTVV.

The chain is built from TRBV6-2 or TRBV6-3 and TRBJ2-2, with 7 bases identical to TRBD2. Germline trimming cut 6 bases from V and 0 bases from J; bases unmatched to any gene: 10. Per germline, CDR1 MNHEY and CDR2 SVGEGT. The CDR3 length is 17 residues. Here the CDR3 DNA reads TGTGCCAGCAGCTTCGACACCCTAGCGGCGAACACCGGGGAGCTGTTTTTT. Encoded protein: CASSFDTLAANTGELFF.

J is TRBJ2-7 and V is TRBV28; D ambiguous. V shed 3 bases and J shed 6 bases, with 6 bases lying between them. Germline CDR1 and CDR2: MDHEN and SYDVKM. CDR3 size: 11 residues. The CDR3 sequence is CASSFNSEQYF. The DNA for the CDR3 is TGTGCCAGCAGTTTTAACTCCGAGCAGTACTTC. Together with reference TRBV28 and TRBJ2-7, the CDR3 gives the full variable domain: DVKVTQSSRYLVKRTGEKVFLECVQDMDHENMFWYRQDPGLGLRLIYFSYDVKMKEKGDIPEGYSVSREKKERFSLILESASTNQTSMYLCASSFNSEQYFGPGTRLTVT.

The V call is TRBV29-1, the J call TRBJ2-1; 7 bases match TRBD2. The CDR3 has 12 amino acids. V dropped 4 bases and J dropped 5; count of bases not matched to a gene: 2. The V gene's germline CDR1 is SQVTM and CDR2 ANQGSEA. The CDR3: CSVVAGDNEQFF. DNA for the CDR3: TGCAGCGTTGTGGCGGGAGACAATGAGCAGTTCTTC.

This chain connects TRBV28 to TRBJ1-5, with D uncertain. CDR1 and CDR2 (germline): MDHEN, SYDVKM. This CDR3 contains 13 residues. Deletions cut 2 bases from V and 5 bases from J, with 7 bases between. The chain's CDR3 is CASSLAHDQPQHF. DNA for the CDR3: TGTGCCAGCAGTTTAGCACACGATCAGCCCCAGCATTTT.

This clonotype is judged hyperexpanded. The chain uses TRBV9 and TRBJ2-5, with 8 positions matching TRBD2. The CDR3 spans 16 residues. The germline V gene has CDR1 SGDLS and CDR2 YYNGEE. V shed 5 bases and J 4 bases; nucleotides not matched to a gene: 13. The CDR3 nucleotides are TGTGCCAGCAGTAAGGAAGTGGGACTAGTGGGAGAGACCCAGTACTTC. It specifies CASSKEVGLVGETQYF.

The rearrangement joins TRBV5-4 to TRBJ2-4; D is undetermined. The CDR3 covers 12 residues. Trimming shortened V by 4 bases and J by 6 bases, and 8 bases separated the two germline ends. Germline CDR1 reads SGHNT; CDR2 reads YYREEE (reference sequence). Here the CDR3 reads CASSLNRNIQYF. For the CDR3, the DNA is TGTGCCAGCAGCCTAAACAGAAACATTCAGTACTTC.

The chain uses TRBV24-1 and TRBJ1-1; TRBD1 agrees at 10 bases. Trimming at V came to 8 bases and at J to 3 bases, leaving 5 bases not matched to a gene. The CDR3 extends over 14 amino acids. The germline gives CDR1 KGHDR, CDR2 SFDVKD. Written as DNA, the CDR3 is TGTGCCACCACTTCCGGGACAGGGGACACTGAAGCTTTCTTT. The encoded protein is CATTSGTGDTEAFF.

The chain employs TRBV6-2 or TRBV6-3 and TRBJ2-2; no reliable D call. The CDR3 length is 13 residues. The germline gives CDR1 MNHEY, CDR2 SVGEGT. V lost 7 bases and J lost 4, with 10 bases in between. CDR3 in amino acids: CASTAHITGELFF. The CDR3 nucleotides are TGTGCCAGCACGGCCCACATCACCGGGGAGCTGTTTTTT.

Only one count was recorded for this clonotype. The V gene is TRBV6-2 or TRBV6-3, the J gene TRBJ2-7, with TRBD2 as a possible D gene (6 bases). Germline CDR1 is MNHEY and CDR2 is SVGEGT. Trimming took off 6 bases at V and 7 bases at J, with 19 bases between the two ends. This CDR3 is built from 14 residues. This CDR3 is CASRDLTRPGEQYF. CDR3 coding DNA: TGTGCCAGCAGAGACTTGACTAGGCCGGGGGAGCAGTACTTC.

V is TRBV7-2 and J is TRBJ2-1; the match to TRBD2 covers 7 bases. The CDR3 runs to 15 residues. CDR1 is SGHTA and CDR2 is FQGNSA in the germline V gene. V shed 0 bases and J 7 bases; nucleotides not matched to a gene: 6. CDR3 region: CASSLAGGLSNEQFF. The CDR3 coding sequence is TGTGCCAGCAGCTTAGCGGGAGGGCTTAGTAATGAGCAGTTCTTC.

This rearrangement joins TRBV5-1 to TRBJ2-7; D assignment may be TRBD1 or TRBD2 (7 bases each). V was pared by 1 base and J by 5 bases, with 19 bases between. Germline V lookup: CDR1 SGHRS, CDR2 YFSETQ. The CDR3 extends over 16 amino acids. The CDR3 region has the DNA TGCGCCAGCAGCTTGCGCCTACATCAGGGGGGGAACGAGCAGTACTTC. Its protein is CASSLRLHQGGNEQYF.

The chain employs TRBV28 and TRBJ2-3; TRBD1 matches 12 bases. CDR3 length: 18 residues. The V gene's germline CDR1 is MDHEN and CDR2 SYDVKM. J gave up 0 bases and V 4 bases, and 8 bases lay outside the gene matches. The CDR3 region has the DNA TGTGCCAGCAGTTACCCGGGACAGGGGGCTTTTAGCACAGATACGCAGTATTTT. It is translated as CASSYPGQGAFSTDTQYF.

CDR3 DNA: TGTGCCACCAGCAGAGCCCAGACAGAGACCCAGTACTTC. Translating gives CATSRAQTETQYF. This chain connects TRBV15 to TRBJ2-5; D remains ambiguous. Germline V gene lookup returns CDR1 LNHNV and CDR2 YYDKDF (reference sequence). The germline V and J ends were trimmed by 1 base and 4 bases, with 7 bases remaining between them. CDR3 length: 13 residues.